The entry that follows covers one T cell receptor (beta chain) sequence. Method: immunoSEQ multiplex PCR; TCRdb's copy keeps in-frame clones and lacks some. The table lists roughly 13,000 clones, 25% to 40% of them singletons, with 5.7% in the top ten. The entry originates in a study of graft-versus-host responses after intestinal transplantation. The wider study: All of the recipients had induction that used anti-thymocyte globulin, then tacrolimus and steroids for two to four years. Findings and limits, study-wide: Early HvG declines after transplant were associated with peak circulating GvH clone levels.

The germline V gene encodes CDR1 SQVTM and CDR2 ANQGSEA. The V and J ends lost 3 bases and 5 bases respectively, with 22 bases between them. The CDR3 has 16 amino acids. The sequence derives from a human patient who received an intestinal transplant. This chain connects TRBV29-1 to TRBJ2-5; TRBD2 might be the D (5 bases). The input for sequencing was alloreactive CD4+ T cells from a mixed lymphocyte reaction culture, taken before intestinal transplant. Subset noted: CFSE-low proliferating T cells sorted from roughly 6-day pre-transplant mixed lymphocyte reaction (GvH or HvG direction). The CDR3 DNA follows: TGCAGCGTTGATGAGGTTTGGAGGTCCTCATGGGAGACCCAGTACTTC. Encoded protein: CSVDEVWRSSWETQYF. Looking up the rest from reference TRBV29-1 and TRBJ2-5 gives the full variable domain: SAVISQKPSRDICQRGTSLTIQCQVDSQVTMMFWYRQQPGQSLTLIATANQGSEATYESGFVIDKFPISRPNLTFSTLTVSNMSPEDSSIYLCSVDEVWRSSWETQYFGPGTRLLVL.